This entry describes one T cell receptor (beta chain). The data belong to a study of blood T cell repertoires in COVID-19. About the research overall: Spain, Italy and the United States supplied samples that represented acute and convalescent COVID-19.

CDR1 SGHRS and CDR2 YFSETQ come from the germline V gene. The CDR3 runs 13 residues. V dropped 4 bases and J dropped 1 base, with 9 bases sitting between them. Original processing notes: The assay estimated nucleated cells by amplifying reference gene primers. Profiling relied on immunoSEQ multiplex PCR, and the TCRdb table lists in-frame clones only, not all of them. From that table come the V and J calls and clone size; the DNA was used to work out D and trimming. The sample consists of a few hundred thousand clones, approximately 85% of them appearing once. The chain has TRBV5-1 and TRBJ2-7; the D gene is possibly TRBD1 (5 bases). This clonotype originated in a human donor in a cohort sampled during active COVID-19. The source material was peripheral blood. The DNA of the CDR3 is TGCGCCAGCAGCCGACAGTCGTCCTACGAGCAGTACTTC. It translates to CASSRQSSYEQYF.